Listed below are T cell receptor beta chains from one sample, sequenced in a study of T cell repertoires in cytomegalovirus infection. TCRdb used MiXCR to reprocess the reads, holding one entry per CDR3 protein. The table records more than 55,000 distinct CDR3 sequences, more than 20% of them present only once. No antigen is known for these receptors. The material sequenced was CD8+ T cells from cultured PBMCs, taken from culture after CMV antigen stimulation. These receptor sequences come from a human donor in good health (CMV status not recorded). Some clones in this sample may be carry-over from other donors' samples. Both conserved end residues are part of each CDR3. The order of the fields is J gene, D gene, V gene, clone size, CDR3 length, CDR3 protein, CDR3 DNA. The D gene is left open where the match is weak. Size values are once, few and many counts, or a class for expanded clones, and some rows have none.

J: TRBJ1-3; D: .; V: TRBV7-8; size: few; length: 16; CDR3: CASSHMDGVSGNTIYF; DNA: TGTGCCAGCAGCCACATGGACGGTGTCTCTGGAAACACCATATATTTT
J: TRBJ1-1; D: TRBD1; V: TRBV6-5; size: few; length: 14; CDR3: CASSPGGGWTEAFF; DNA: TGTGCCAGCAGCCCAGGGGGAGGGTGGACTGAAGCTTTCTTT
J: TRBJ1-1; D: .; V: TRBV7-8; size: few; length: 13; CDR3: CASRRGDGTEAFF; DNA: TGTGCCAGCCGTCGGGGGGATGGGACTGAAGCTTTCTTT
J: TRBJ2-3; D: .; V: TRBV7-2; size: few; length: 17; CDR3: CASSLVLSRNPTDTQYF; DNA: TGTGCCAGCAGCTTAGTGTTGAGCCGGAATCCCACAGATACGCAGTATTTT
J: TRBJ1-4; D: .; V: TRBV7-6; size: few; length: 16; CDR3: CASSLEAVSTNEKLFF; DNA: TGTGCCAGCAGCTTAGAGGCAGTTTCTACTAATGAAAAACTGTTTTTT
J: TRBJ2-7; D: .; V: TRBV7-2; size: .; length: 15; CDR3: CASSLARSVRAEQHF; DNA: TGTGCCAGCAGCTTAGCTAGATCGGTCCGGGCCGAGCAGCACTTC
J: TRBJ1-1; D: .; V: TRBV27; size: few; length: 15; CDR3: CASSIQGSANTEAFF; DNA: TGTGCCAGCAGCATACAGGGATCGGCAAACACTGAAGCTTTCTTT
J: TRBJ2-7; D: .; V: TRBV6-8; size: .; length: 15; CDR3: CASGQRPDTAYEQYF; DNA: TGTGCCAGCGGACAGCGGCCGGACACAGCCTACGAGCAGTACTTC
J: TRBJ1-1; D: .; V: TRBV7-8; size: many; length: 15; CDR3: CASSSRTGTITEAFF; DNA: TGTGCCAGCAGCTCCCGTACAGGGACGATAACTGAAGCTTTCTTT
J: TRBJ2-7; D: .; V: TRBV7-2; size: .; length: 14; CDR3: CASSLAGHTYEQYF; DNA: TGTGCCAGCAGCCTTGCGGGGCATACCTACGAGCAGTACTTC
J: TRBJ1-1; D: .; V: TRBV7-3; size: .; length: 13; CDR3: CASSLRGRTEAFF; DNA: TGTGCCAGCAGCTTAAGGGGCAGGACTGAAGCTTTCTTT
J: TRBJ2-6; D: TRBD1; V: TRBV12-3/TRBV12-4; size: .; length: 15; CDR3: CASSETGFGANVLTF; DNA: TGTGCCAGCAGTGAGACAGGGTTTGGGGCCAACGTCCTGACTTTC
J: TRBJ1-5; D: TRBD1; V: TRBV6-1; size: few; length: 15; CDR3: CASRRDRASNQPQHF; DNA: TGTGCCAGCAGACGGGACAGGGCGAGCAATCAGCCCCAGCATTTT
J: TRBJ1-5; D: .; V: TRBV6-2/TRBV6-3; size: .; length: 16; CDR3: CASSYLGAGFNQPQHF; DNA: TGTGCCAGCAGTTACCTCGGGGCAGGGTTCAATCAGCCCCAGCATTTT
J: TRBJ2-1; D: TRBD1; V: TRBV7-9; size: .; length: 17; CDR3: CASSLDRDRVAYNEQFF; DNA: TGTGCCAGCAGCTTAGACCGGGACAGGGTTGCCTACAATGAGCAGTTCTTC
J: TRBJ1-2; D: TRBD1; V: TRBV7-2; size: .; length: 16; CDR3: CASSFHRDRGYLGYTF; DNA: TGTGCCAGCAGCTTTCACCGGGACAGGGGATACCTTGGCTACACCTTC
J: TRBJ2-3; D: TRBD1; V: TRBV19; size: few; length: 13; CDR3: CASSSQGKDTQYF; DNA: TGTGCCAGTAGTTCACAGGGGAAAGATACGCAGTATTTT
J: TRBJ2-3; D: TRBD2; V: TRBV25-1; size: .; length: 13; CDR3: CAASGGGTDTQYF; DNA: TGTGCCGCAAGCGGGGGTGGCACAGATACGCAGTATTTT
J: TRBJ1-2; D: .; V: TRBV7-9; size: few; length: 15; CDR3: CASSPAQGRSYGYTF; DNA: TGTGCCAGCAGCCCCGCCCAGGGACGAAGTTATGGCTACACCTTC
J: TRBJ2-7; D: .; V: TRBV7-8; size: few; length: 12; CDR3: CASSVSPHEQYF; DNA: TGTGCCAGCAGCGTTAGCCCGCACGAGCAGTACTTC
J: TRBJ2-2; D: TRBD2; V: TRBV7-2; size: .; length: 19; CDR3: CASSYRGQTSGYFPGELFF; DNA: TGTGCCAGCAGCTACCGGGGCCAGACTAGCGGGTATTTCCCCGGGGAGCTGTTTTTT
J: TRBJ2-1; D: TRBD2; V: TRBV7-8; size: .; length: 18; CDR3: CASRGLAGPVSSYNEQFF; DNA: TGTGCCAGCAGGGGACTAGCGGGGCCCGTAAGCTCCTACAATGAGCAGTTCTTC
J: TRBJ1-1; D: .; V: TRBV6-1; size: .; length: 13; CDR3: CASKFRSSTEAFF; DNA: TGTGCCAGCAAGTTCAGGTCAAGCACTGAAGCTTTCTTT
J: TRBJ2-7; D: TRBD1; V: TRBV7-9; size: .; length: 14; CDR3: CASSLIVGTGGQYF; DNA: TGTGCCAGCAGCCTCATAGTAGGGACAGGGGGCCAGTACTTC
J: TRBJ1-6; D: TRBD1; V: TRBV7-9; size: .; length: 16; CDR3: CASSLSRDRAYSPLHF; DNA: TGTGCCAGCAGCCTATCCCGGGACAGGGCCTATTCACCCCTCCACTTT
J: TRBJ2-3; D: .; V: TRBV11-2; size: .; length: 15; CDR3: CASSLGGYYGDTQYF; DNA: TGTGCCAGCAGCTTAGGGGGCTACTACGGAGATACGCAGTATTTT
J: TRBJ2-3; D: .; V: TRBV27; size: .; length: 14; CDR3: CASSPSHRRDTQYF; DNA: TGTGCCAGCAGTCCGTCTCACCGACGAGATACGCAGTATTTT
J: TRBJ2-7; D: .; V: TRBV6-5; size: few; length: 13; CDR3: CASSKDTSYEQYF; DNA: TGTGCCAGCAGTAAAGACACGTCCTACGAGCAGTACTTC
J: TRBJ2-1; D: TRBD2; V: TRBV7-2; size: few; length: 13; CDR3: CASSSGLVSEQFF; DNA: TGTGCCAGCAGTTCGGGACTAGTAAGTGAGCAGTTCTTC
J: TRBJ1-2; D: TRBD1; V: TRBV7-9; size: .; length: 16; CDR3: CASSLTSGGPSYGYTF; DNA: TGTGCCAGCAGCTTAACTTCAGGGGGCCCTAGCTATGGCTACACCTTC
J: TRBJ2-5; D: TRBD1; V: TRBV27; size: few; length: 15; CDR3: CASSVGQGPQETQYF; DNA: TGTGCCAGCAGTGTAGGACAGGGGCCCCAAGAGACCCAGTACTTC
J: TRBJ2-7; D: TRBD1; V: TRBV6-5; size: few; length: 15; CDR3: CASSYQGTGGYEQYF; DNA: TGTGCCAGCAGTTATCAGGGGACAGGGGGCTACGAGCAGTACTTC
J: TRBJ1-1; D: .; V: TRBV7-2; size: once; length: 17; CDR3: CASSLGGAGLTNTEAFF; DNA: TGTGCCAGCAGCTTAGGCGGGGCAGGACTCACGAACACTGAAGCTTTCTTT
J: TRBJ1-5; D: TRBD1; V: TRBV7-9; size: .; length: 14; CDR3: CASSSTGVNQPQHF; DNA: TGTGCCAGCAGTTCGACAGGGGTCAATCAGCCCCAGCATTTT
J: TRBJ1-4; D: .; V: TRBV4-3; size: .; length: 14; CDR3: CASSQRRLKEKLFF; DNA: TGCGCCAGCAGCCAACGGAGGTTGAAAGAAAAACTGTTTTTT